Below are 25 T cell receptor beta chains sequenced from a single sample in a study of identical twins. MiXCR, applied by TCRdb to the 5' RACE reads, yields one record per CDR3 protein. The sample consists of about 660,000 distinct CDR3 sequences, over 8.5% of them appearing once. These sequences were also reported in another study, on yellow fever vaccine responses in identical twins.

Sequenced material: PBMCs. The receptors stem from a woman younger than 35 in good health.

This clonotype has ten or more counts. The chain is built from TRBV12-3 or TRBV12-4 and TRBJ2-1, with 7 bases that match TRBD1. The CDR3 has 13 residues. The V gene end was trimmed by 4 bases and the J gene end by 8 bases; junction bases not matched to a gene: 5. Here the CDR3 reads CASSSGQVDEQFF. The CDR3 coding sequence is TGTGCCAGCAGTTCCGGACAGGTTGATGAGCAGTTCTTC.

This clonotype was detected only a few times. The chain combines TRBV20-1 with TRBJ2-2; 10 bases match TRBD2. This CDR3 comprises 17 residues. The germline V gene encodes CDR1 DFQATT and CDR2 SNEGSKA (reference sequence). Trimming removed 0 bases from V and 3 bases from J; junction bases left unmatched: 7. CDR3 nucleotides: TGCAGTGCTAGAGATCTACTAAGCGGGAGGGACACCGGGGAGCTGTTTTTT. Its protein product is CSARDLLSGRDTGELFF.

The rearrangement uses TRBV5-1 and TRBJ2-3, with TRBD1 matching over 10 bases. The CDR3 is 16 amino acids. From germline, CDR1 is SGHRS and CDR2 YFSETQ. The junction had 9 bases not matched to a gene; V was cut back by 4 bases and J by 4 bases. Here the CDR3 DNA reads TGCGCCAGCAGCCGTGGGACAGGGGATTTGGCAGATACGCAGTATTTT. Its translation: CASSRGTGDLADTQYF.

The chain is built from TRBV7-2 and TRBJ1-1; perhaps TRBD1 as D (6 bases). Per the germline V gene, CDR1 is SGHTA and CDR2 is FQGNSA. The CDR3 is 15 amino acids. The V and J ends lost 5 bases and 1 base respectively, with 14 bases between them. CDR3 in amino acids: CASSTSRGRNTEAFF. Here the CDR3 DNA reads TGTGCCAGCAGCACTAGCCGGGGGCGGAACACTGAAGCTTTCTTT. Together with reference TRBV7-2 and TRBJ1-1, the CDR3 gives the full variable domain: GAGVSQSPSNKVTEKGKDVELRCDPISGHTALYWYRQSLGQGLEFLIYFQGNSAPDKSGLPSDRFSAERTGGSVSTLTIQRTQQEDSAVYLCASSTSRGRNTEAFFGQGTRLTVV.

V usage is TRBV3-1 and J usage is TRBJ1-1; no clear D gene. This CDR3 has 15 residues. Between the trimmed V and J ends, which lost 0 bases and 5 bases, there was a span of 13 bases. Germline values: CDR1 LGHDT, CDR2 YNNKEL (reference sequence). The CDR3: CASSQEGPGGTEAFF. For the CDR3, the DNA is TGTGCCAGCAGCCAAGAGGGCCCTGGAGGGACTGAAGCTTTCTTT.

This clonotype was seen many times. This chain links TRBV15 with TRBJ2-2, with TRBD1 as a possible D gene (6 bases). The CDR3 is made up of 16 amino acids. Germline loops: CDR1 LNHNV, CDR2 YYDKDF (reference sequence). V lost 1 base, J lost 4 bases, and 13 bases lay in between. The CDR3 DNA follows: TGTGCCACCAGCAGAGGTACAGGGACGCTCACCGGGGAGCTGTTTTTT. It encodes CATSRGTGTLTGELFF.

The CDR3 protein is CASSLAPGENIQYF. CDR3 coding DNA: TGTGCCAGCAGCTTAGCGCCAGGGGAGAACATTCAGTACTTC. This chain links TRBV7-8 with TRBJ2-4; possible D gene TRBD1, 6 bases. Germline CDR1 reads SGHVS; CDR2 reads FQNEAQ. Trimming removed 0 bases from V and 7 bases from J, with 10 bases in between. The CDR3 runs to 14 residues.

This clonotype was found a few times. The chain uses TRBV18 and TRBJ2-5; tentatively, D is TRBD2 (6 bases). This CDR3 is built from 15 residues. Germline CDR1 and CDR2: KGHSH and LQKENI. Trimming shortened V by 4 bases and J by 2 bases, and 14 bases separated the two germline ends. CDR3 amino acids: CASSLSSGSQETQYF. The DNA for the CDR3 is TGTGCCAGCTCACTGAGTTCCGGGAGTCAAGAGACCCAGTACTTC. Based on the CDR3 plus reference TRBV18 and TRBJ2-5, the full variable domain is NAGVMQNPRHLVRRRGQEARLRCSPMKGHSHVYWYRQLPEEGLKFMVYLQKENIIDESGMPKERFSAEFPKEGPSILRIQQVVRGDSAAYFCASSLSSGSQETQYFGPGTRLLVL.

The rearrangement joins TRBV6-8 to TRBJ2-3; the D gene could be TRBD1 or TRBD2 (5 bases each). Germline CDR1 and CDR2: MNHGY and SAAAGT. The length of the CDR3 is 11 residues. The germline V and J ends were trimmed by 10 bases and 6 bases, with 11 bases remaining between them. CDR3 sequence reads: CAMSEGDTQYF. Here the CDR3 DNA reads TGTGCCATGTCCGAGGGGGATACGCAGTATTTT.

This clonotype was picked up many times. The chain links TRBV5-1 to TRBJ2-3; D remains ambiguous. V was pared by 4 bases and J by 2 bases, with 14 bases between. The CDR3 totals 15 residues. The germline gives CDR1 SGHRS, CDR2 YFSETQ. This chain's CDR3 is CASSPFSTDTDTQYF. As DNA, the CDR3 is TGCGCCAGCAGCCCCTTTTCCACCGACACAGATACGCAGTATTTT. The entire variable domain, with the rest obtained from reference TRBV5-1 and TRBJ2-3, is as follows: KAGVTQTPRYLIKTRGQQVTLSCSPISGHRSVSWYQQTPGQGLQFLFEYFSETQRNKGNFPGRFSGRQFSNSRSEMNVSTLELGDSALYLCASSPFSTDTDTQYFGPGTRLTVL.

This clonotype has more than one count but fewer than ten. J is TRBJ2-7 and V is TRBV20-1, with 9 positions matching TRBD1. Germline CDR1 DFQATT, CDR2 SNEGSKA (reference sequence). With 3 bases clipped from V and 3 bases from J, the junction kept 6 bases outside the gene matches. CDR3 length: 14 amino acids. CDR3 DNA sequence: TGCAGTGCTAGGGCTGAGGACAGGGGCTACGAGCAGTACTTC. Encoded protein: CSARAEDRGYEQYF.

The chain uses TRBV12-3 or TRBV12-4 and TRBJ2-7; D not resolved. V was cut by 5 bases and J by 2 bases, with 13 bases left in between. This CDR3 contains 14 residues. The DNA for the CDR3 is TGTGCCAGCAGTCCCAGGATGAGACCCTACGAGCAGTACTTC. This encodes CASSPRMRPYEQYF.

There are a few counts of this clonotype. The V call is TRBV2, the J call TRBJ1-2; D not resolved. Germline CDR1 and CDR2: SNHLY and FYNNEI. The CDR3 loop spans 13 amino acids. Deletions cut 5 bases from V and 3 bases from J, with 10 bases between. This CDR3 is CASSPTVDYGYTF. In DNA, the CDR3 is TGTGCCAGCAGTCCCACGGTGGACTATGGCTACACCTTC.

This clonotype came up a few times. The chain employs TRBV27 and TRBJ2-7, with 9 nucleotides matching TRBD1. The germline V gene encodes CDR1 MNHEY and CDR2 SMNVEV (reference sequence). Trimming cost V 5 bases and J 5 bases; bases outside gene matches: 13. This CDR3 region has 16 residues. The CDR3 DNA reads as TGTGCCAGCAGTCCTCTGTCGTGGGACAGGGCGAACGAGCAGTACTTC. Protein sequence: CASSPLSWDRANEQYF.

V usage is TRBV19 and J usage is TRBJ1-5; D is possibly TRBD1 (5 bases). Trimming removed 9 bases at V and 9 bases at J, with 21 bases between. Germline V gene data show CDR1 as LNHDA and CDR2 as SQIVND (reference sequence). The CDR3 consists of 14 residues. CDR3: CASAQGPPGMPQHF. CDR3 coding DNA: TGTGCCAGCGCTCAGGGACCTCCCGGGATGCCCCAGCATTTT.

This clonotype has only a few counts. This chain joins TRBV6-1 and TRBJ1-1; D call uncertain. The CDR3 runs 13 residues. From germline, CDR1 is MNHNS and CDR2 SASEGT. Trimming took 6 bases from V and 5 from J, leaving 13 bases between them. The CDR3: CASRTDLRTEAFF. The CDR3 region has the DNA TGTGCCAGCAGGACTGACTTACGGACTGAAGCTTTCTTT.

The rearrangement joins TRBV5-1 to TRBJ1-2; weak D call: TRBD1 (5 bases). The CDR3 has 14 residues. V shed 0 bases and J shed 8 bases, with 14 bases lying between them. Germline V gene lookup returns CDR1 SGHRS and CDR2 YFSETQ. The CDR3 protein is CASSLGVGVQGYTF. The CDR3 coding sequence is TGCGCCAGCAGCTTGGGAGTAGGGGTTCAGGGCTACACCTTC.

A few counts support this clonotype. This chain uses TRBV27 with TRBJ1-3; TRBD1 matches at 7 bases. The CDR3 is 16 amino acids. V was pared by 4 bases and J by 2 bases, with 8 bases of the junction left unmatched. In germline, CDR1 is MNHEY, CDR2 SMNVEV (reference sequence). CDR3 region: CASSSLGTATGNTIYF. The DNA of the CDR3 is TGTGCCAGCAGTTCCCTGGGGACAGCGACTGGAAACACCATATATTTT.

CDR3 in amino acids: CSGSLDTQYF. The CDR3 bases are TGCAGTGGTAGCTTAGATACGCAGTATTTT. The chain couples TRBV20-1 to TRBJ2-3; D gene uncertain. This CDR3 comprises 10 residues. V dropped 7 bases and J dropped 5 bases, with 7 bases sitting between them. Germline CDR1 DFQATT, CDR2 SNEGSKA (reference sequence).

There are many counts of this clonotype. This chain joins TRBV6-1 and TRBJ2-1; D possibly corresponds to TRBD2 (5 bases). With 6 bases removed from V and 2 bases from J, the gap between germline ends came to 14 bases. The CDR3 sequence is 15 residues long. CDR1 and CDR2 from the germline V gene are MNHNS and SASEGT. The CDR3 coding sequence is TGTGCCAGCAGCCGGGATCAAGCTACCTACAATGAGCAGTTCTTC. Protein product: CASSRDQATYNEQFF.

Details on this clonotype: A much larger clone differs by one base, so this may be a read error. The chain couples TRBV12-3 or TRBV12-4 to TRBJ2-3; 11 nucleotides line up with TRBD2. The CDR3 has 16 residues. The V and J ends lost 3 bases and 5 bases, in that order; junction bases with no gene match: 7. The CDR3 DNA reads TGTGCCAGCAGTTTGTCGGTAGCGGGGGGGGAAGATACGCAGTATTTT. Protein sequence: CASSLSVAGGEDTQYF.

This clonotype was seen more than once but under ten times. V and J are TRBV24-1 and TRBJ2-1, with a tentative D call TRBD1 (5 bases). CDR1 and CDR2 from the germline V gene are KGHDR and SFDVKD. V was clipped by 1 base and J by 4 bases, with 10 bases between them. CDR3 size: 15 residues. CDR3 region: CATSDFGQGYNEQFF. CDR3 coding DNA: TGTGCCACCAGTGATTTTGGCCAGGGATACAATGAGCAGTTCTTC.

This clonotype appeared a few times. The chain joins TRBV27 to TRBJ2-1; the match to TRBD2 covers 14 bases. This CDR3 has 20 amino acids. CDR1 and CDR2 from the germline V gene are MNHEY and SMNVEV (reference sequence). V lost 7 bases, J lost 3 bases, and 17 bases stayed unmatched. The CDR3 nucleotides read TGTGCCAGCACCCGTCCGGGACTAGCGGGGGTCCCCACACACTACAATGAGCAGTTCTTC. Its protein is CASTRPGLAGVPTHYNEQFF.

The genes are TRBV12-3 or TRBV12-4 and TRBJ2-5; D ambiguous. Trimming took 3 bases from V and 1 from J, leaving 12 bases between them. CDR3 size: 15 residues. The CDR3 coding sequence is TGTGCCAGCAGTTTGGAACGGCCAGTCCAAGAGACCCAGTACTTC. It specifies CASSLERPVQETQYF.

This clonotype has only a few counts. The CDR3 nucleotides are TGTGCCAGCAGCTTGGTTCCGACTAGCGGGAGGGCCGGTATTCGTGACGAGCAGTACTTC. Translating gives CASSLVPTSGRAGIRDEQYF. J is TRBJ2-7 and V is TRBV5-6, with TRBD2 matching over 14 bases. Germline V gene data show CDR1 as SGHDT and CDR2 as YYEEEE. The CDR3 is 20 amino acids. J was trimmed by 5 bases and V by 0 bases; bases with no gene match: 16.